The source of this T cell receptor beta chain is a study of blood T cell repertoires in COVID-19. Study context: From the United States, Italy and Spain came samples of acute and convalescent COVID-19. Nucleic acid was either cDNA or gDNA, and it came from T cells, B-cell-depleted T cells, or PBMCs.

Per the authors' pipeline: Scientists estimated how many nucleated cells there were by amplifying reference gene primers. Sequencing used immunoSEQ multiplex PCR; TCRdb keeps in-frame clones, though not all of them. That table is the source of V, J and clone size, and D and trimming were worked out from the DNA. This sample has 120,000 or so clones; approximately 80% occur once, and the top ten carry approximately 2%. Germline V CDR1 and CDR2: SGHRS, YFSETQ. The V gene end was trimmed by 0 bases and the J gene end by 8 bases; junction bases not matched to a gene: 6. The CDR3 loop spans 15 amino acids. This clone was counted a single time.

Sequenced input: peripheral blood. This chain connects TRBV5-1 to TRBJ1-4; 8 bases agree with TRBD1. The receptor comes from a man in his sixties or seventies with acute or convalescent COVID-19. The CDR3 DNA reads as TGCGCCAGCAGCTTGGAGTCAGGGGGCCGGGAAAAACTGTTTTTT. This gives the protein CASSLESGGREKLFF.